This section outlines one T cell receptor beta chain sequence together with its context. The sample originates from a study of cytomegalovirus exposure and HLA in healthy donors. A multiplex PCR was run with 60 Vbeta primers and 13 Jbeta primers. Sequencing was performed with immunoSEQ multiplex PCR; in TCRdb, only in-frame clones are kept and a portion is missing. Of around 100,000 clones in the sample, around 77% were seen once. Trimming stripped 3 bases from V and 3 bases from J, with 12 bases between. This CDR3 spans 14 amino acids. CDR1 and CDR2 (germline): SGHDT, YYEEEE. Material: PBMCs. This clonotype was obtained from a woman aged 25 to 45 in good health and CMV-seropositive. The chain has TRBV5-6 and TRBJ1-2; D not resolved. In nucleotides, the CDR3 is TGTGCCAGCAGCTCCCCCCCCACAGACTATGGCTACACCTTC. This sequence encodes CASSSPPTDYGYTF. Supplemented by reference TRBV5-6 and TRBJ1-2, the full variable domain reads DAGVTQSPTHLIKTRGQQVTLRCSPKSGHDTVSWYQQALGQGPQFIFQYYEEEERQRGNFPDRFSGHQFPNYSSELNVNALLLGDSALYLCASSSPPTDYGYTFGSGTRLTVV.